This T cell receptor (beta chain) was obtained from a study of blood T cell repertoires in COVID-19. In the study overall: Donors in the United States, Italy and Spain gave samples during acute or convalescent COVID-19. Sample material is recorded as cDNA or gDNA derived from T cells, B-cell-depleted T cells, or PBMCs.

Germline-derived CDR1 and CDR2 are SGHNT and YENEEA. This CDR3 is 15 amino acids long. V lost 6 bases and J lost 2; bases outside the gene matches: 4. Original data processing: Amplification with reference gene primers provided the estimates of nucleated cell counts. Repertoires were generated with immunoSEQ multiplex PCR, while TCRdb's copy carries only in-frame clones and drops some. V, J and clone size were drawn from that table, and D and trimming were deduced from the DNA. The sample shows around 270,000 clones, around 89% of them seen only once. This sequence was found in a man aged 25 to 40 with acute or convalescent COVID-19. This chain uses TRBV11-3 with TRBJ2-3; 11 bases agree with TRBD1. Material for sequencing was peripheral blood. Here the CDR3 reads CASRGQGVTTDTQYF. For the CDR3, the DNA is TGTGCCAGCAGGGGACAGGGGGTGACCACAGATACGCAGTATTTT.